Listed below are T cell receptor beta chains from one sample, sequenced in a study of siplizumab effects on memory and regulatory T cells. Sequencing was performed with immunoSEQ multiplex PCR; in TCRdb, only in-frame clones are kept and a portion is missing. The sample contains some 53,000 clones, under 98% of which appear only once. Material: naive CD4+ T cells sorted from blood. The receptor set was obtained from a human donor in good health. Each CDR3 is given with its conserved first and last residue. Each record gives: D gene, J gene, clone size, V gene, CDR3 DNA, CDR3 protein. A D gene is named only where the DNA matches it firmly. Size is omitted from some rows. Given values are once, few, many or a class for expanded clones.

d_gene: NA
j_gene: TRBJ2-5
abundance: NA
v_gene: TRBV15
CDR3nt: TGTGCCACCAGCAGGGGGGACACCTCCCAGTGGGAGACCCAGTACTTC
CDR3aa: CATSRGDTSQWETQYF

d_gene: NA
j_gene: TRBJ1-1
abundance: NA
v_gene: TRBV5-1
CDR3nt: TGCGCCAGCAGTCCGGCCCGGATCACTGAAGCTTTCTTT
CDR3aa: CASSPARITEAFF

d_gene: TRBD2
j_gene: TRBJ2-7
abundance: NA
v_gene: TRBV5-1
CDR3nt: TGCGCCAGCAGATCTACTAGCGTCGGGTCCTACGAGCAGTACTTC
CDR3aa: CASRSTSVGSYEQYF

d_gene: TRBD1
j_gene: TRBJ1-1
abundance: NA
v_gene: TRBV19
CDR3nt: TGTGCCAGTAAAACAATCCGGGACAGGGTGGGGACTGAAGCTTTCTTT
CDR3aa: CASKTIRDRVGTEAFF

d_gene: NA
j_gene: TRBJ1-1
abundance: NA
v_gene: TRBV10-3
CDR3nt: TGTGCCATCAGTGAGGGTGCCGTGATCAGGGGAGGGCCTGAAGCTTTCTTT
CDR3aa: CAISEGAVIRGGPEAFF

d_gene: NA
j_gene: TRBJ2-5
abundance: NA
v_gene: TRBV5-4
CDR3nt: TGTGCCAGCAGTCGGGACGGAGAGACCCAGTACTTC
CDR3aa: CASSRDGETQYF

d_gene: TRBD1
j_gene: TRBJ2-7
abundance: NA
v_gene: TRBV23-1
CDR3nt: TGCGCCAGCGACCATCCCGGGACAGGGAAGATATACGAGCAGTACTTC
CDR3aa: CASDHPGTGKIYEQYF

d_gene: NA
j_gene: TRBJ1-1
abundance: NA
v_gene: TRBV18
CDR3nt: TGTGCCAGCTCACCGGGCCCGAACACTGAAGCTTTCTTT
CDR3aa: CASSPGPNTEAFF

d_gene: TRBD2
j_gene: TRBJ2-1
abundance: NA
v_gene: TRBV4-2
CDR3nt: TGTGCCAGCAGCACTAGGACTAGCCCCTACAATGAGCAGTTCTTC
CDR3aa: CASSTRTSPYNEQFF

d_gene: NA
j_gene: TRBJ1-4
abundance: NA
v_gene: TRBV4-2
CDR3nt: TGTGCCAGCAGCCAAGGAACAGGGTCGGGTGAAAAACTGTTTTTT
CDR3aa: CASSQGTGSGEKLFF

d_gene: TRBD2
j_gene: TRBJ2-3
abundance: once
v_gene: TRBV7-9
CDR3nt: TGTGCCAGCAGTCATACTAGCGGCCTGAGTGGAGATACGCAGTATTTT
CDR3aa: CASSHTSGLSGDTQYF

d_gene: NA
j_gene: TRBJ2-5
abundance: NA
v_gene: TRBV6-5
CDR3nt: TGTGCCAGCAGTTACGGAAGGGGACGGGAGACCCAGTACTTC
CDR3aa: CASSYGRGRETQYF

d_gene: NA
j_gene: TRBJ1-1
abundance: NA
v_gene: TRBV5-1
CDR3nt: TGCGCCAGCAGCCCGGACGTGGTGAACACTGAAGCTTTCTTT
CDR3aa: CASSPDVVNTEAFF

d_gene: TRBD2
j_gene: TRBJ2-7
abundance: NA
v_gene: TRBV11-3
CDR3nt: TGTGCCAGCAGCACAGATAGCGGGAGGGCATACGAGCAGTACTTC
CDR3aa: CASSTDSGRAYEQYF

d_gene: NA
j_gene: TRBJ1-6
abundance: NA
v_gene: TRBV30
CDR3nt: TGTGCCTGGAGTTCGGCAGGGAATTCACCCCTCCACTTT
CDR3aa: CAWSSAGNSPLHF

d_gene: NA
j_gene: TRBJ1-5
abundance: NA
v_gene: TRBV2
CDR3nt: TGTGCCAGCAGTGACAGGGAGTATGGTCAGCCCCAGCATTTT
CDR3aa: CASSDREYGQPQHF

d_gene: NA
j_gene: TRBJ2-6
abundance: NA
v_gene: TRBV7-3
CDR3nt: TGTGCCAGCAGCCTCCTAGGCTCTGGGGCCAACGTCCTGACTTTC
CDR3aa: CASSLLGSGANVLTF

d_gene: NA
j_gene: TRBJ2-1
abundance: NA
v_gene: TRBV5-1
CDR3nt: TGCGCCAGCAGCTTGCCAGCGGGTGAGCAGTTCTTC
CDR3aa: CASSLPAGEQFF

d_gene: NA
j_gene: TRBJ1-5
abundance: NA
v_gene: TRBV28
CDR3nt: TGTGCCAGCATTACAGGGTTTCAGCCCCAGCATTTT
CDR3aa: CASITGFQPQHF

d_gene: NA
j_gene: TRBJ1-1
abundance: NA
v_gene: TRBV30
CDR3nt: TGTGCCTGGAGTCGAGGGATGAGGGTTCATAACACCACCGACACTGAAGCTTTCTTT
CDR3aa: CAWSRGMRVHNTTDTEAFF

d_gene: NA
j_gene: TRBJ2-1
abundance: NA
v_gene: TRBV9
CDR3nt: TGTGCCAGCAGCGTAGCTGGGGAAGCCTCCTACAATGAGCAGTTCTTC
CDR3aa: CASSVAGEASYNEQFF

d_gene: TRBD2
j_gene: TRBJ2-1
abundance: NA
v_gene: TRBV5-1
CDR3nt: TGCGCCAGCAGTCCTACTAGCGGGCGCTCCTACAATGAGCAGTTCTTC
CDR3aa: CASSPTSGRSYNEQFF

d_gene: NA
j_gene: TRBJ2-7
abundance: NA
v_gene: TRBV27
CDR3nt: TGTGCCAGCAGTTGGGACGGTGCCTACGAGCAGTACTTC
CDR3aa: CASSWDGAYEQYF

d_gene: NA
j_gene: TRBJ2-1
abundance: NA
v_gene: TRBV5-1
CDR3nt: TGCGCCAGCAGCTTGGAAGCGGGCTCCTACAATGAGCAGTTCTTC
CDR3aa: CASSLEAGSYNEQFF

d_gene: NA
j_gene: TRBJ2-3
abundance: NA
v_gene: TRBV15
CDR3nt: TGTGCCACCAGCGTAGGCGGGGTCACAGATACGCAGTATTTT
CDR3aa: CATSVGGVTDTQYF

d_gene: NA
j_gene: TRBJ1-3
abundance: NA
v_gene: TRBV10-2
CDR3nt: TGCGCCAGCAGTGAGGGCCGAGACATGGCTGGAAACACCATATATTTT
CDR3aa: CASSEGRDMAGNTIYF

d_gene: NA
j_gene: TRBJ2-2
abundance: NA
v_gene: TRBV19
CDR3nt: TGTGCCAGTAGTAGGACCGCAGGTATAGGGGAGCTGTTTTTT
CDR3aa: CASSRTAGIGELFF

d_gene: NA
j_gene: TRBJ1-4
abundance: NA
v_gene: TRBV7-8
CDR3nt: TGTGCCAGCAGCTTAGATAGAGGGCGGGGAAAACTGTTTTTT
CDR3aa: CASSLDRGRGKLFF

d_gene: NA
j_gene: TRBJ1-2
abundance: NA
v_gene: TRBV6-5
CDR3nt: TGTGCCAGCACGAGGGGGGAAGTCTACACCTTC
CDR3aa: CASTRGEVYTF

d_gene: NA
j_gene: TRBJ1-1
abundance: NA
v_gene: TRBV7-2
CDR3nt: TGTGCCAGCAGCTTAGGATTGGACACTGAAGCTTTCTTT
CDR3aa: CASSLGLDTEAFF

d_gene: NA
j_gene: TRBJ2-6
abundance: NA
v_gene: TRBV19
CDR3nt: TGTGCCAGCCAGCAGGGTTCCTCTGGGGCCAACGTCCTGACTTTC
CDR3aa: CASQQGSSGANVLTF

d_gene: NA
j_gene: TRBJ2-7
abundance: NA
v_gene: TRBV6-5
CDR3nt: TGTGCCAGCAGTGCTTTGGGGCATAAAACCTACGAGCAGTACTTC
CDR3aa: CASSALGHKTYEQYF

d_gene: NA
j_gene: TRBJ2-7
abundance: NA
v_gene: TRBV7-2
CDR3nt: TGTGCCAGCACCGAGGGGGGGGGCCAGTACTACGAGCAGTACTTC
CDR3aa: CASTEGGGQYYEQYF

d_gene: TRBD1
j_gene: TRBJ1-1
abundance: NA
v_gene: TRBV5-6
CDR3nt: TGTGCCAGCAGCCCGGACAGGATGAACACTGAAGCTTTCTTT
CDR3aa: CASSPDRMNTEAFF

d_gene: NA
j_gene: TRBJ2-3
abundance: NA
v_gene: TRBV18
CDR3nt: TGTGCCAGCTCAGGGTCCGATACGCAGTATTTT
CDR3aa: CASSGSDTQYF

d_gene: NA
j_gene: TRBJ2-5
abundance: once
v_gene: TRBV2
CDR3nt: TGTGCCAGCAGCGCCTCAGAGACCCAGTACTTC
CDR3aa: CASSASETQYF

d_gene: NA
j_gene: TRBJ1-1
abundance: NA
v_gene: TRBV7-2
CDR3nt: TGTGCCAGCAGCTTAGGAGAGCTGAACACTGAAGCTTTCTTT
CDR3aa: CASSLGELNTEAFF

d_gene: NA
j_gene: TRBJ2-7
abundance: once
v_gene: TRBV30
CDR3nt: TGTGCCTGGAACCAGGATCCCACGAACGAGCAGTACTTC
CDR3aa: CAWNQDPTNEQYF

d_gene: NA
j_gene: TRBJ2-1
abundance: NA
v_gene: TRBV20-1
CDR3nt: TGCAGTGCTAGTTTGGGTGAGCAGTTCTTC
CDR3aa: CSASLGEQFF

d_gene: NA
j_gene: TRBJ2-7
abundance: NA
v_gene: TRBV18
CDR3nt: TGTGCCAGCTCCGACGGGATGCAGCGTTACGAGCAGTACTTC
CDR3aa: CASSDGMQRYEQYF

d_gene: NA
j_gene: TRBJ1-1
abundance: once
v_gene: TRBV29-1
CDR3nt: TGCAGCACTTCCCCGATGAACACTGAAGCTTTCTTT
CDR3aa: CSTSPMNTEAFF

d_gene: TRBD2
j_gene: TRBJ2-7
abundance: NA
v_gene: TRBV6-6
CDR3nt: TGTGCCAGCAAAAAGGTTGGGGACTACGATAAGCAGTACTTC
CDR3aa: CASKKVGDYDKQYF

d_gene: NA
j_gene: TRBJ2-7
abundance: NA
v_gene: TRBV28
CDR3nt: TGTGCCAGCAGTTTGGGCTACGAGCAGTACTTC
CDR3aa: CASSLGYEQYF

d_gene: NA
j_gene: TRBJ2-7
abundance: NA
v_gene: TRBV6-4
CDR3nt: TGTGCCAGCAGCGAAGTGACAGGTTACGAGCAGTACTTC
CDR3aa: CASSEVTGYEQYF

d_gene: NA
j_gene: TRBJ2-7
abundance: NA
v_gene: TRBV30
CDR3nt: TGTGCCTGGAGCCCAGGGCCAAGCTACGAGCAGTACTTC
CDR3aa: CAWSPGPSYEQYF

d_gene: NA
j_gene: TRBJ2-4
abundance: NA
v_gene: TRBV9
CDR3nt: TGTGCCAGCAGCGTAGACCCCCTAGCCAAAAACATTCAGTACTTC
CDR3aa: CASSVDPLAKNIQYF

d_gene: NA
j_gene: TRBJ2-7
abundance: NA
v_gene: TRBV5-4
CDR3nt: TGTGCCAGCAGCCAGATGCCGGGGAGCTCCTACGAGCAGTACTTC
CDR3aa: CASSQMPGSSYEQYF

d_gene: TRBD1
j_gene: TRBJ1-1
abundance: once
v_gene: TRBV5-1
CDR3nt: TGCGCCAGCAGCTTGGTCGGCAGGGGGTTTACTGAAGCTTTCTTT
CDR3aa: CASSLVGRGFTEAFF

d_gene: NA
j_gene: TRBJ2-7
abundance: NA
v_gene: TRBV2
CDR3nt: TGTGCCAGCAAGCCCACCTTCTATGGCCTCAGCTACGAGCAGTACTTC
CDR3aa: CASKPTFYGLSYEQYF

d_gene: NA
j_gene: TRBJ2-7
abundance: NA
v_gene: TRBV6-1
CDR3nt: TGTGCCAGCAGCGGCGGGGTGGGCCCCTACGAGCAGTACTTC
CDR3aa: CASSGGVGPYEQYF

d_gene: NA
j_gene: TRBJ1-1
abundance: NA
v_gene: TRBV7-9
CDR3nt: TGTGCCAGCAGCTTGGCAGGGTTCCTTACTGAAGCTTTCTTT
CDR3aa: CASSLAGFLTEAFF

d_gene: NA
j_gene: TRBJ2-1
abundance: NA
v_gene: TRBV7-2
CDR3nt: TGTGCCAGCAGCTTAGCGCCGTCGTCCAGACACTACAATGAGCAGTTCTTC
CDR3aa: CASSLAPSSRHYNEQFF

d_gene: NA
j_gene: TRBJ2-1
abundance: NA
v_gene: TRBV5-6
CDR3nt: TGTGCCAGCAGCTTTTTCAATGAGCAGTTCTTC
CDR3aa: CASSFFNEQFF